This T cell receptor (beta chain) came from a study of cytomegalovirus exposure and HLA in healthy donors. Findings and limits, study-wide: In a later analysis, DRB1 alleles had the most associated TCRs; HLA-C alleles the fewest.

This CDR3 has 15 amino acids. Between the trimmed V and J ends, which lost 0 bases and 0 bases, there was a span of 6 bases. Germline V gives CDR1 KGHSH, CDR2 LQKENI. About this clone itself: The antigen is undetermined.

The PCR was carried out with 60 Vbeta primers and 13 Jbeta primers. The data were produced by immunoSEQ multiplex PCR, yet TCRdb's version contains in-frame clones alone and is incomplete. The sample has about 170,000 clones, roughly 78% seen once. Likely unrecorded immune exposures existed in these nominally healthy donors. The receptor was derived from a woman aged 45-65 years in good health and CMV-seropositive. This sequence joins TRBV18 and TRBJ1-3, with D hard to call. What was sequenced was PBMCs. The CDR3 region is CASSPPESSGNTIYF. The CDR3 DNA reads TGTGCCAGCTCACCACCTGAGAGCTCTGGAAACACCATATATTTT. Using reference TRBV18 and TRBJ1-3 for the parts outside the CDR3, the full variable domain is NAGVMQNPRHLVRRRGQEARLRCSPMKGHSHVYWYRQLPEEGLKFMVYLQKENIIDESGMPKERFSAEFPKEGPSILRIQQVVRGDSAAYFCASSPPESSGNTIYFGEGSWLTVV.